This TCR beta chain was sequenced for a study of cytomegalovirus exposure and HLA in healthy donors. The donors were members of the 120-subject validation cohort (separate from the approximately 650-subject first cohort). V shed 5 bases and J shed 0 bases, with 17 bases lying between them. CDR1 SQVTM and CDR2 ANQGSEA come from the germline V gene. This CDR3 is built from 15 residues. Method: immunoSEQ multiplex PCR; TCRdb's copy keeps in-frame clones and lacks some. The profile covers approximately 300,000 clones, with 86% appearing a single time and approximately 0.84% taken by the ten largest. This clonotype was sampled from a woman aged 18-30 years in good health and CMV-seronegative. The rearrangement uses TRBV29-1 and TRBJ2-7; perhaps TRBD2 as D (6 bases). Source material: PBMCs. CDR3 in amino acids: CSVSFSSASSYEQYF. Written as DNA, the CDR3 is TGCAGCGTTTCCTTTTCTAGCGCGAGCTCCTACGAGCAGTACTTC.